These 27 T cell receptor beta chains originate from one sample sequenced in a study of OX40 agonist ivuxolimab in advanced cancers. Clones were sequenced by immunoSEQ multiplex PCR, and TCRdb holds only the in-frame ones, with some missing. Found here are roughly 130,000 clones, just over 90% of them singletons; the top ten hold about 0.15%. Specimen: CD4+ or CD8+ T cells sorted from blood, collected in a trial of the OX40 agonist ivuxolimab. These receptors were obtained from an adult with an advanced solid tumor such as melanoma, head and neck, liver or kidney cancer.

This clone was counted a few times. V is TRBV7-8 and J is TRBJ1-5; D unclear. V was clipped by 5 bases and J by 3 bases, with 8 bases between them. The CDR3 runs 13 residues. Germline V gene data show CDR1 as SGHVS and CDR2 as FQNEAQ. CDR3 amino acids: CASSTGPNQPQHF. The DNA of the CDR3 is TGTGCCAGCAGCACCGGTCCCAATCAGCCCCAGCATTTT.

The chain couples TRBV18 to TRBJ2-7; no firm D call. The germline V gene has CDR1 KGHSH and CDR2 LQKENI. Trimming took 3 bases from V and 2 from J, leaving 11 bases between them. The CDR3 length is 14 residues. The CDR3 DNA follows: TGTGCCAGCTCACCGAGCACAGTCACCTACGAGCAGTACTTC. Translation gives CASSPSTVTYEQYF.

V usage is TRBV20-1 and J usage is TRBJ2-7; no clear D. Trimming took 8 bases from V and 7 from J, leaving 12 bases between them. Germline V CDR1 and CDR2: DFQATT, SNEGSKA (reference sequence). The CDR3 is made up of 10 amino acids. DNA of the CDR3: TGCAGTCTTCCGGGTCCAGAGCAGTACTTC. It is translated as CSLPGPEQYF.

The gene calls are TRBV19 and TRBJ1-2; TRBD1 agrees at 9 bases. The CDR3 totals 15 residues. The V gene's germline CDR1 is LNHDA and CDR2 SQIVND (reference sequence). The J segment lost 6 bases and the V segment lost 5 bases, leaving 10 bases of the junction unmatched. The CDR3 nucleotides read TGTGCCAGTAGTGTTTACAGGGGGCGCGGGAATGGCTACACCTTC. Protein product: CASSVYRGRGNGYTF.

The rearrangement joins TRBV28 to TRBJ2-7; D tentatively reads TRBD1 or TRBD2 (5 bases each). Germline values: CDR1 MDHEN, CDR2 SYDVKM. The V gene lost 5 bases and the J gene lost 0 bases, with 8 bases spanning the gap. CDR3 size: 13 residues. The CDR3 nucleotides are TGTGCCAGCAGTCGGGACCACTCCTACGAGCAGTACTTC. The encoded protein is CASSRDHSYEQYF.

This chain links TRBV4-2 with TRBJ1-4, with D possibly matching TRBD1 (6 bases). The V gene lost 3 bases and the J gene lost 4 bases, with 6 bases spanning the gap. The CDR3 runs to 13 residues. Per the germline V gene, CDR1 is LGHNA and CDR2 is YNFKEQ. Here the CDR3 reads CASSQDSNEKLFF. In nucleotides, the CDR3 is TGTGCCAGCAGCCAGGACAGTAATGAAAAACTGTTTTTT.

For this clone: This sample includes further DNA sequences coding for the same CDR3. The chain is built from TRBV7-2 and TRBJ2-3; no clear D gene. CDR3 length: 14 amino acids. V was pared by 5 bases and J by 0 bases, with 9 bases between. Germline values: CDR1 SGHTA, CDR2 FQGNSA. The DNA for the CDR3 is TGTGCCAGCAGCCTTCGTTCTAGCACAGATACGCAGTATTTT. Translating gives CASSLRSSTDTQYF.

V and J are TRBV7-2 and TRBJ2-1, with D possibly matching TRBD2 (6 bases). V was trimmed by 0 bases and J by 1 base, leaving 10 bases between them. This CDR3 is 16 amino acids long. The germline CDR1 and CDR2 sequences are SGHTA and FQGNSA. The CDR3 reads CASSLATGTSYNEQFF. CDR3 nucleotide sequence: TGTGCCAGCAGCTTAGCAACCGGGACTTCCTACAATGAGCAGTTCTTC.

The J gene is TRBJ2-7, the V gene TRBV5-1; D is uncertain. CDR3 length: 16 residues. The germline V gene encodes CDR1 SGHRS and CDR2 YFSETQ. V was clipped by 4 bases and J by 6 bases, with 23 bases between them. The CDR3 DNA reads as TGCGCCAGCAGCGAATCACCGAGTGCAACCCAAGGCGAGCAGTACTTC. As protein: CASSESPSATQGEQYF.

V usage is TRBV5-4 and J usage is TRBJ1-1, with unresolved D. V shed 0 bases and J shed 1 base, with 10 bases lying between them. The CDR3 is 15 amino acids. Per the germline V gene, CDR1 is SGHNT and CDR2 is YYREEE (reference sequence). The chain's CDR3 is CASSLEKWRNTEAFF. In nucleotides, the CDR3 is TGTGCCAGCAGCTTGGAGAAATGGAGGAACACTGAAGCTTTCTTT.

V is TRBV19 and J is TRBJ2-7; D unclear. The germline CDR1 and CDR2 sequences are LNHDA and SQIVND (reference sequence). V lost 3 bases to trimming and J lost 0 bases, with 9 bases between them. This CDR3 region has 14 residues. CDR3 nucleotides: TGTGCCAGTAGTATGCAAGGTAGCTCCTACGAGCAGTACTTC. Residues: CASSMQGSSYEQYF. Drawing the rest from reference TRBV19 and TRBJ2-7, the complete variable domain is DGGITQSPKYLFRKEGQNVTLSCEQNLNHDAMYWYRQDPGQGLRLIYYSQIVNDFQKGDIAEGYSVSREKKESFPLTVTSAQKNPTAFYLCASSMQGSSYEQYFGPGTRLTVT.

CDR3 sequence: CASSQDRVYGYTF. The DNA for the CDR3 is TGTGCCAGCAGCCAGGACAGAGTCTATGGCTACACCTTC. J is TRBJ1-2 and V is TRBV7-9; tentatively, D is TRBD1 (6 bases). V lost 5 bases, J lost 4 bases, and 11 bases lay in between. The V gene's germline CDR1 is SEHNR and CDR2 FQNEAQ (reference sequence). The CDR3 runs 13 residues.

V is TRBV5-4 and J is TRBJ2-3; 8 bases match TRBD1. CDR1 and CDR2 (germline): SGHNT, YYREEE (reference sequence). CDR3 length equals 17 residues. V gave up 3 bases and J gave up 0 bases; unmatched junction bases: 9. The CDR3 DNA sequence: TGTGCCAGCAGCTCAGGGGGCGCCCCGTTTAGCACAGATACGCAGTATTTT. Protein: CASSSGGAPFSTDTQYF.

This sequence joins TRBV19 and TRBJ1-1, with TRBD1 identical over 8 bases. V lost 8 bases, J lost 5 bases, and 13 bases stayed unmatched. Germline V lookup: CDR1 LNHDA, CDR2 SQIVND (reference sequence). CDR3 length equals 15 residues. The CDR3 DNA reads TGTGCCAGTTTGAGACTGGACAGGGAAGGTACTGAAGCTTTCTTT. Protein: CASLRLDREGTEAFF. Based on the CDR3 plus reference TRBV19 and TRBJ1-1, the full variable domain is DGGITQSPKYLFRKEGQNVTLSCEQNLNHDAMYWYRQDPGQGLRLIYYSQIVNDFQKGDIAEGYSVSREKKESFPLTVTSAQKNPTAFYLCASLRLDREGTEAFFGQGTRLTVV.

This rearrangement joins TRBV5-8 to TRBJ2-3; 8 bases agree with TRBD2. Germline V gene lookup returns CDR1 SGHTS and CDR2 YDEGEE. The CDR3 consists of 14 residues. After removal of 3 bases from V and 4 bases from J, the junction contained 4 bases not matched to a gene. DNA of the CDR3: TGTGCCAGCAGCTATGGACTAGCAGCAGATACGCAGTATTTT. It is translated as CASSYGLAADTQYF.

This clone was seen a single time. V and J are TRBV14 and TRBJ2-3; the match to TRBD2 covers 10 bases. The CDR3 runs 17 residues. Trimming took 4 bases from V and 2 from J; bases not matched to a gene: 9. The germline V gene encodes CDR1 SGHDN and CDR2 FVKESK. CDR3 bases: TGTGCCAGCAGCCGCCGAAAAGCGGGGGGGATCACAGATACGCAGTATTTT. Translated, it gives CASSRRKAGGITDTQYF.

V usage is TRBV14 and J usage is TRBJ2-1, with TRBD1 as a possible D gene (5 bases). The V gene lost 4 bases and the J gene lost 0 bases, with 13 bases spanning the gap. CDR3 length equals 16 residues. CDR1 SGHDN and CDR2 FVKESK come from the germline V gene. The CDR3 coding sequence is TGTGCCAGCAGCCGGTCGGCAGGGATCTCCTACAATGAGCAGTTCTTC. Its protein is CASSRSAGISYNEQFF.

The chain combines TRBV6-1 with TRBJ2-1, with D possibly matching TRBD1 (5 bases). This CDR3 is 13 amino acids long. The germline V and J ends were trimmed by 6 bases and 5 bases, with 11 bases remaining between them. Per the germline V gene, CDR1 is MNHNS and CDR2 is SASEGT. The CDR3 nucleotides read TGTGCCAGCAGGGGGCTGCATCACAATGAGCAGTTCTTC. Protein sequence: CASRGLHHNEQFF.

This clone was counted between two and nine times. The chain uses TRBV28 and TRBJ1-5; D is uncertain. Between the trimmed V and J ends, which lost 2 bases and 5 bases, there was a span of 16 bases. This CDR3 has 16 residues. The V gene's germline CDR1 is MDHEN and CDR2 SYDVKM. The CDR3 DNA is TGTGCCAGCAGTTTAATGGGCTTGAGCCTCGATCAGCCCCAGCATTTT. It translates to CASSLMGLSLDQPQHF.

This rearrangement joins TRBV19 to TRBJ1-5; D gene uncertain. V gave up 3 bases and J gave up 9 bases, with 18 bases separating them. Germline V gene data show CDR1 as LNHDA and CDR2 as SQIVND (reference sequence). This CDR3 has 15 residues. The CDR3 here is CASSMGKDGPWPQHF. The CDR3 DNA reads as TGTGCCAGTAGTATGGGTAAGGACGGTCCCTGGCCCCAGCATTTT.

The V call is TRBV10-3, the J call TRBJ2-6; D is uncertain. The V and J ends lost 8 bases and 2 bases respectively, with 1 base between them. The CDR3 contains 11 residues. Per the germline V gene, CDR1 is ENHRY and CDR2 is SYGVKD. Here the CDR3 reads CAIAGANVLTF. CDR3 bases: TGTGCCATCGCTGGGGCCAACGTCCTGACTTTC.

The CDR3 DNA follows: TGTGCCAGCAGTTACGGGACAGGAGCGAACACCGGGGAGCTGTTTTTT. Amino acid sequence: CASSYGTGANTGELFF. This chain links TRBV6-5 with TRBJ2-2; TRBD1 matches 8 bases. Germline trimming cut 2 bases from V and 0 bases from J; bases unmatched to any gene: 2. Germline CDR1 is MNHEY and CDR2 is SVGAGI. This CDR3 contains 16 residues.

The chain carries TRBV5-8 and TRBJ2-1, with TRBD2 matching over 7 bases. From germline, CDR1 is SGHTS and CDR2 YDEGEE. The CDR3 is 14 residues long. The ends lost 4 bases at V and 4 bases at J; junction bases unmatched: 5. CDR3 DNA: TGTGCCAGCAGCAAGGGACTACCTTACAATGAGCAGTTCTTC. Translated: CASSKGLPYNEQFF.

The chain joins TRBV12-5 to TRBJ2-3; 8 bases map to TRBD2. Germline V gene data show CDR1 as LGHNT and CDR2 as FRNRAP. Trimming at V came to 2 bases and at J to 6 bases, leaving 13 bases not matched to a gene. The CDR3 consists of 17 residues. CDR3 nucleotides: TGTGCTAGTGGTTTGTCACTAGCGGTGGGGAGTGGGGATACGCAGTATTTT. Its protein is CASGLSLAVGSGDTQYF.

The rearrangement links TRBV7-2 to TRBJ1-2; D is possibly TRBD1 (5 bases). Germline V gene lookup returns CDR1 SGHTA and CDR2 FQGNSA. The CDR3 runs 12 residues. The germline V and J ends were trimmed by 5 bases and 7 bases, with 11 bases remaining between them. In DNA, the CDR3 is TGTGCCAGCAGCCCAGGGACTTCTGGCTACACCTTC. Protein: CASSPGTSGYTF.

This clone was counted once. The J gene is TRBJ1-6, the V gene TRBV28; D not resolved. CDR3 size: 14 residues. The V gene lost 5 bases and the J gene lost 9 bases, with 14 bases spanning the gap. Germline V gives CDR1 MDHEN, CDR2 SYDVKM. The CDR3 sequence: CASSGETKLSPLHF. The CDR3 nucleotides are TGTGCCAGCAGTGGGGAGACAAAACTTTCACCCCTCCACTTT. The whole variable domain, filled in from reference TRBV28 and TRBJ1-6, reads DVKVTQSSRYLVKRTGEKVFLECVQDMDHENMFWYRQDPGLGLRLIYFSYDVKMKEKGDIPEGYSVSREKKERFSLILESASTNQTSMYLCASSGETKLSPLHFGNGTRLTVT.

The chain combines TRBV7-2 with TRBJ1-5; D not resolved. Germline CDR1 and CDR2: SGHTA and FQGNSA. V lost 0 bases to trimming and J lost 4 bases, with 7 bases between them. There are 14 residues in the CDR3. The DNA of the CDR3 is TGTGCCAGCAGCTTAGCTATCACGAATCAGCCCCAGCATTTT. Translating gives CASSLAITNQPQHF.